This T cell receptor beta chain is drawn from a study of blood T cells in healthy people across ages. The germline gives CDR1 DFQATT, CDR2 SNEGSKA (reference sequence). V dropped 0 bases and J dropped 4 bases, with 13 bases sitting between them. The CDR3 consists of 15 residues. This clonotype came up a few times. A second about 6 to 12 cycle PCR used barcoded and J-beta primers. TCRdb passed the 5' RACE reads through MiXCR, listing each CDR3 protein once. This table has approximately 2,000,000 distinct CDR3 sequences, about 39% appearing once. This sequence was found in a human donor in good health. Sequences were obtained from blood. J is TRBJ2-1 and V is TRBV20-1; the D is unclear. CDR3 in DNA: TGCAGTGCTAGAGATATAGATTCCCTTTACAATGAGCAGTTCTTC. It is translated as CSARDIDSLYNEQFF.